Listed below are T cell receptor beta chains from one sample, sequenced in a study of CD8+ T cells in alopecia areata. Sequencing was performed with immunoSEQ multiplex PCR; in TCRdb, only in-frame clones are kept and a portion is missing. The sample lists under 150,000 clones, more than 45% occurring once. Specimen: CD4+ T cells sorted from blood, collected at week 4, from a patient treated with tofacitinib. The receptor set was obtained from a human donor with alopecia areata. Each CDR3 is given with its conserved first and last residue. A D gene is named only where the DNA matches it firmly. Clone size, where shown, is once, few, many, or a class for clones that have expanded.

v_call	d_call	clone_size	j_call	cdr3_aa	cdr3_nt
TRBV10-3	NA	many	TRBJ1-3	CAISMAGAGGNTIYF	TGTGCCATCAGTATGGCGGGGGCTGGTGGAAACACCATATATTTT
TRBV29-1	NA	NA	TRBJ1-1	CSARDVEAFF	TGCAGCGCCAGGGATGTTGAAGCTTTCTTT
TRBV19	TRBD1	few	TRBJ2-6	CASSRGQAGGANVLTF	TGTGCCAGTAGCCGAGGACAGGCTGGCGGGGCCAACGTCCTGACTTTC
TRBV27	NA	many	TRBJ2-3	CASSSTRDTQYF	TGTGCCAGCAGTTCGACTAGAGATACGCAGTATTTT
TRBV30	NA	NA	TRBJ1-3	CAWSAGRGGSGNTIYF	TGTGCCTGGAGTGCCGGACGCGGGGGATCTGGAAACACCATATATTTT
TRBV15	TRBD1	NA	TRBJ1-2	CATSRDTAGGRSYGYTF	TGTGCCACCAGCAGAGACACGGCAGGGGGTAGGAGCTATGGCTACACCTTC
TRBV29-1	NA	NA	TRBJ2-3	CSVGVLGSDTDTQYF	TGCAGCGTTGGAGTGTTGGGGTCAGACACAGATACGCAGTATTTT
TRBV25-1	NA	NA	TRBJ2-4	CASSDEGLAKNIQYF	TGTGCCAGCAGTGATGAGGGGCTAGCCAAAAACATTCAGTACTTC
TRBV30	NA	NA	TRBJ1-1	CAGSQFEAFF	TGTGCCGGGAGCCAATTTGAAGCTTTCTTT
TRBV5-4	NA	NA	TRBJ2-6	CASSTVTGKSGANVLTF	TGTGCCAGCAGCACGGTTACAGGGAAGTCTGGGGCCAACGTCCTGACTTTC
TRBV2	NA	NA	TRBJ2-1	CASSEAGPYNEQFF	TGTGCCAGCAGTGAAGCGGGACCCTACAATGAGCAGTTCTTC
TRBV7-2	NA	NA	TRBJ2-1	CASSLVQGEGGEQFF	TGTGCCAGCAGCTTAGTCCAGGGGGAGGGGGGGGAGCAGTTCTTC
TRBV6-5	NA	few	TRBJ1-1	CASSSTPAENTEAFF	TGTGCCAGCAGTTCCACCCCGGCTGAGAACACTGAAGCTTTCTTT
TRBV27	NA	NA	TRBJ1-3	CASRASGNTIYF	TGTGCCAGCAGGGCATCTGGAAACACCATATATTTT
TRBV19	NA	NA	TRBJ1-5	CASSVQVNQPQHF	TGTGCCAGTAGTGTACAGGTCAATCAGCCCCAGCATTTT
TRBV7-8	NA	many	TRBJ2-2	CASSLTGELFF	TGTGCCAGCAGCTTAACTGGGGAGCTGTTTTTT
TRBV2	TRBD1	NA	TRBJ2-1	CASGGQGAYEQFF	TGTGCCAGCGGTGGACAGGGGGCGTATGAGCAGTTCTTC
TRBV19	NA	few	TRBJ2-3	CASSGADTQYF	TGTGCCAGTAGCGGAGCAGATACGCAGTATTTT
TRBV15	NA	NA	TRBJ2-7	CATSRDPVGREQYF	TGTGCCACCAGCAGAGATCCGGTCGGGCGGGAGCAGTACTTC
TRBV7-2	NA	few	TRBJ2-5	CASSLALGPKQETQYF	TGTGCCAGCAGCTTAGCGCTGGGGCCCAAGCAAGAGACCCAGTACTTC
TRBV9	NA	NA	TRBJ2-7	CASSRGGPTSGQYF	TGTGCCAGCAGTAGGGGGGGCCCTACGTCTGGGCAGTACTTC
TRBV4-1	NA	NA	TRBJ1-1	CASSHRTRDMNTEAFF	TGCGCCAGCAGCCACCGGACCAGGGACATGAACACTGAAGCTTTCTTT
TRBV18	NA	NA	TRBJ1-1	CASSPLRDTEAFF	TGTGCCAGCTCACCACTTAGGGACACTGAAGCTTTCTTT
TRBV27	NA	many	TRBJ1-4	CASSPQGGLFF	TGTGCCAGCAGCCCACAGGGAGGACTGTTTTTT
TRBV29-1	NA	few	TRBJ2-3	CSLGTFSDTQYF	TGCAGCCTGGGGACATTCTCAGATACGCAGTATTTT
TRBV9	NA	NA	TRBJ1-2	CASSVATGRANYGYTF	TGTGCCAGCAGCGTAGCTACGGGCAGGGCTAACTATGGCTACACCTTC
TRBV5-1	NA	NA	TRBJ2-5	CASSLGATKETQYF	TGCGCCAGCAGCTTGGGGGCGACGAAAGAGACCCAGTACTTC
TRBV6-1	NA	NA	TRBJ1-5	CASSEAPADYQPQHF	TGTGCCAGCAGTGAAGCACCGGCAGACTATCAGCCCCAGCATTTT
TRBV7-9	NA	few	TRBJ1-4	CASSLGGESGKLFF	TGTGCCAGCAGCTTAGGAGGGGAATCGGGAAAACTGTTTTTT
TRBV5-1	NA	NA	TRBJ2-3	CASSFGGQSLGTDTQYF	TGCGCCAGCAGCTTCGGGGGACAGAGTTTAGGGACAGATACGCAGTATTTT
TRBV29-1	TRBD1	few	TRBJ1-1	CSVRGTGDTEAFF	TGCAGCGTTAGGGGGACAGGGGACACTGAAGCTTTCTTT
TRBV7-2	TRBD1	NA	TRBJ2-7	CASSLPGQGHEQYF	TGTGCCAGCAGCTTACCGGGACAGGGGCACGAGCAGTACTTC